The clone carrying this TCR beta chain was seen just once. Method: immunoSEQ multiplex PCR; TCRdb's copy keeps in-frame clones and lacks some. Found here are hundreds of thousands of clones, roughly 80% of them singletons; the top ten hold around 13%. Looked up from germline, CDR1 is SGHDT and CDR2 is YYEEEE. J was trimmed by 2 bases and V by 4 bases; bases with no gene match: 11. The CDR3 length is 18 residues. The sample originates from a study of shared clonotypes between healthy human individuals. The chain combines TRBV5-6 with TRBJ2-7; 14 bases line up with TRBD2. The specimen sequenced was PBMCs. The origin of this receptor is a woman aged 35 to 49 in good health. Some clones in this sample may be carry-over from other donors' samples. CDR3 sequence reads: CASSKTSGRALFPYEQYF. CDR3 coding DNA: TGTGCCAGCAGCAAGACTAGCGGGAGGGCTCTATTCCCCTACGAGCAGTACTTC. Full variable domain (rest looked up from reference TRBV5-6 and TRBJ2-7): DAGVTQSPTHLIKTRGQQVTLRCSPKSGHDTVSWYQQALGQGPQFIFQYYEEEERQRGNFPDRFSGHQFPNYSSELNVNALLLGDSALYLCASSKTSGRALFPYEQYFGPGTRLTVT.